A single sample gave rise to the 11 T cell receptor beta chains below, sequenced in a study of breast tumors, draining lymph nodes, adjacent tissues. MiXCR was run by TCRdb on the multiplex PCR reads, yielding one entry per CDR3 protein. The profile covers 20,000 to 25,000 distinct CDR3 sequences, with 58% appearing a single time and 14% taken by the ten largest. Sample: breast tumor tissue. Receptors originate from a female donor with breast cancer. Some clones in this sample may be carry-over from other donors' samples.

The rearrangement uses TRBV14 and TRBJ2-7; D remains ambiguous. This CDR3 region has 11 residues. Germline CDR1 is SGHDN and CDR2 is FVKESK. Trimming took 0 bases from V and 9 from J, leaving 6 bases between them. The CDR3 region is CASSQETVQYF. CDR3 nucleotides: TGTGCCAGCAGCCAAGAAACAGTGCAGTACTTC.

The V and J genes are TRBV4-1 and TRBJ2-7; TRBD2 matches at 10 bases. This CDR3 is 14 amino acids long. Germline V lookup: CDR1 MGHRA, CDR2 YSYEKL. V lost 5 bases, J lost 3 bases, and 4 bases stayed unmatched. The CDR3 protein is CASSFRLAGYEQYF. The CDR3 coding sequence is TGCGCCAGCAGCTTCCGACTAGCGGGCTACGAGCAGTACTTC.

The chain is built from TRBV6-5 and TRBJ1-1, with D tentatively TRBD1 (5 bases). The germline CDR1 and CDR2 sequences are MNHEY and SVGAGI. The CDR3 has 14 amino acids. The germline V and J ends were trimmed by 2 bases and 0 bases, with 7 bases remaining between them. CDR3 nucleotide sequence: TGTGCCAGCAGTTACGACAGAGTGAACACTGAAGCTTTCTTT. Amino acids: CASSYDRVNTEAFF.

In its sample, this clonotype is medium-sized. This chain uses TRBV29-1 with TRBJ1-2, with 7 nucleotides matching TRBD1. Germline V gene data show CDR1 as SQVTM and CDR2 as ANQGSEA. The CDR3 consists of 14 residues. V trimming: 7 bases; J trimming: 5 bases; junction bases outside the gene matches: 13. CDR3 amino acids: CSAGNSDRDYGYTF. The CDR3 DNA follows: TGCAGCGCCGGAAACAGCGACAGGGATTATGGCTACACCTTC.

By share, this clonotype counts as medium-sized. The chain recombines TRBV9 with TRBJ1-3; D is possibly TRBD1 (5 bases). V lost 0 bases and J lost 1, with 14 bases in between. The germline V gene encodes CDR1 SGDLS and CDR2 YYNGEE. CDR3 length: 17 amino acids. CDR3 sequence: CASSVGQGGLSGNTIYF. The CDR3 DNA reads TGTGCCAGCAGCGTAGGGCAGGGTGGTTTGTCTGGAAACACCATATATTTT.

To note about this clonotype: The germline gene is not matched at one end of the junction; a read error may be the cause. V is TRBV9 and J is TRBJ2-5; tentatively, D is TRBD2 (6 bases). The germline V gene encodes CDR1 SGDLS and CDR2 YYNGEE. The CDR3 contains 14 residues. CDR3 loop: CASSFRDSQDTQYF. CDR3 DNA: TGTGCCAGCAGCTTCCGGGACTCTCAAGATACCCAGTACTTC.

This clonotype occurred many times. The V call is TRBV28, the J call TRBJ2-7; weak D call: TRBD2 (6 bases). The CDR3 length is 13 residues. The germline gives CDR1 MDHEN, CDR2 SYDVKM. The germline V and J ends were trimmed by 4 bases and 1 base, with 8 bases remaining between them. The CDR3 DNA reads TGTGCCAGCAGTTCGGGACTTTCCTACGAGCAGTACTTC. As protein: CASSSGLSYEQYF.

V gene TRBV19 combines with J gene TRBJ1-5; a weak D match, TRBD1 (5 bases). V gave up 5 bases and J gave up 7 bases, with 12 bases separating them. Germline-derived CDR1 and CDR2 are LNHDA and SQIVND (reference sequence). The CDR3 is 13 residues long. CDR3 residues: CASSGAPQQPQHF. The CDR3 DNA reads TGTGCCAGTAGTGGGGCACCGCAGCAGCCCCAGCATTTT.

In this sample, this clonotype turned up many times. A read error may explain this, as a much larger clone is one base away. The chain is built from TRBV6-1 and TRBJ2-1; D unclear. The CDR3 covers 11 residues. Between the trimmed V and J ends, which lost 5 bases and 8 bases, there was a span of 7 bases. Germline-derived CDR1 and CDR2 are MNHNS and SASEGT. The CDR3 nucleotides are TGTGCCAGCAGTCATCAAGATGAGCAGTTCTTC. This translates into CASSHQDEQFF.

V gene TRBV15 combines with J gene TRBJ2-5; the match to TRBD2 covers 8 bases. This CDR3 region has 15 residues. Germline CDR1 LNHNV, CDR2 YYDKDF (reference sequence). V trimming: 5 bases; J trimming: 4 bases; junction bases outside the gene matches: 9. CDR3 protein: CATSETAGAIETQYF. The DNA of the CDR3 is TGTGCCACCAGCGAAACAGCGGGAGCTATAGAGACCCAGTACTTC.

The chain has TRBV9 and TRBJ1-4; 7 bases match TRBD1. CDR1 is SGDLS, CDR2 YYNGEE, per germline. The CDR3 has 16 amino acids. V shed 4 bases, J shed 1 base, and the junction held 7 bases outside the gene matches. The chain's CDR3 is CASSSTGALTNEKLFF. CDR3 bases: TGTGCCAGCAGCTCCACAGGGGCGCTAACTAATGAAAAACTGTTTTTT. The whole variable domain, filled in from reference TRBV9 and TRBJ1-4, reads DSGVTQTPKHLITATGQRVTLRCSPRSGDLSVYWYQQSLDQGLQFLIQYYNGEERAKGNILERFSAQQFPDLHSELNLSSLELGDSALYFCASSSTGALTNEKLFFGSGTQLSVL.